What follows describes a single TCR beta chain. Many counts were recorded for this clonotype. Its cognate antigen has yet to be identified. No base quality information exists; no much larger clone differs at one position. Libraries came from PCR. The sequencing machine was an Illumina HiSeq 2500. To reduce PCR and sequencing biases, unique molecular identifiers were incorporated into the TCR beta cDNA libraries. Some 500,000 cDNA molecules were obtained for every 1 to 10 million input T cells, so each molecule roughly corresponded to one T cell. Patient libraries were prepared and sequenced with the same protocol used for the earlier healthy control dataset. Samples belonging to the same batch were prepared together, multiplexed and sequenced on a shared HiSeq lane. The authors' analysis ran thus. MIGEC handled the raw barcoded reads, throwing out single-read molecular identifier groups before consensus assembly and CDR3 extraction. VDJtools was used for post-analysis of the clonotype tables, and diversity was normalized by down-sampling every dataset to the size of the smallest sample. In repertoire overlap clustering, CDR3 amino acid sequences, but not nucleotide sequences, were matched to correct batch-related cross-sample contamination. The public reads were reanalyzed by TCRdb: fastp trimming at Q25, MiXCR alignment, in-frame beta chains only. Each record represents a unique CDR3 protein, reported with the most common genes and DNA among its rows. For this entry, the V and J calls and clone size follow TCRdb and not the study's own pipeline. Within this sample are approximately 260,000 distinct CDR3 sequences, with 36% of them counted one time only. Around 5.2% of the sample is held by the ten biggest clonotypes.

The record originates from a study of post-analysis software for immune sequencing data (dated by TCRdb to the mid-2010s). Broadly, across the study: Recorded disease courses included relapsing-remitting, secondary progressive and progressive-relapsing multiple sclerosis, with some patients lacking subtype annotation. The multiple sclerosis patient repertoires were compared with 10 to 12 previously published healthy control repertoires from donors aged about 6 to 26 years. A subset of samples was prepared in parallel using single-end sample barcoding, then pooled and co-amplified after Illumina adapter ligation.

Broader findings and caveats from the paper: Several TRBV segments, including TRBV5-6, TRBV5-1 and TRBV20-1, were significantly more frequent in patients than controls. The control group was slightly older than the multiple sclerosis patient group. Significantly lower normalized Chao1 diversity was found in multiple sclerosis patients than in controls, suggesting substantial peripheral T-cell clonal expansion. Strong co-clustering of samples prepared in the same batch was shown by direct clustering with F measure, prompting a batch-effect correction.

For this chain, trimming is 8 bases at the V end and 3 bases at the J end, and the number of junction bases without a gene match is 3. The CDR3 contains 12 residues, cysteine and phenylalanine counted. CDR3 DNA only is kept here, 36 bases in frame from base 1. The germline V gene yields MNHEY for CDR1 and SVGEGT for CDR2. To demonstrate the VDJtools post-analysis software, TCR beta repertoires were profiled from the peripheral blood of 13 young patients with multiple sclerosis. Multiple sclerosis patients were children and adolescents aged about 6 to 17 years. This receptor was identified in a girl aged 5-17 years with multiple sclerosis. The V gene is TRBV6-2 or TRBV6-3 and the J gene is TRBJ2-7; 8 junctional bases match TRBD2. Sequencing was done on a sample of blood. The CDR3 region has the sequence CASLSGSYEQYF. Here is the DNA: TGTGCCAGCCTCAGCGGGAGCTACGAGCAGTACTTC.